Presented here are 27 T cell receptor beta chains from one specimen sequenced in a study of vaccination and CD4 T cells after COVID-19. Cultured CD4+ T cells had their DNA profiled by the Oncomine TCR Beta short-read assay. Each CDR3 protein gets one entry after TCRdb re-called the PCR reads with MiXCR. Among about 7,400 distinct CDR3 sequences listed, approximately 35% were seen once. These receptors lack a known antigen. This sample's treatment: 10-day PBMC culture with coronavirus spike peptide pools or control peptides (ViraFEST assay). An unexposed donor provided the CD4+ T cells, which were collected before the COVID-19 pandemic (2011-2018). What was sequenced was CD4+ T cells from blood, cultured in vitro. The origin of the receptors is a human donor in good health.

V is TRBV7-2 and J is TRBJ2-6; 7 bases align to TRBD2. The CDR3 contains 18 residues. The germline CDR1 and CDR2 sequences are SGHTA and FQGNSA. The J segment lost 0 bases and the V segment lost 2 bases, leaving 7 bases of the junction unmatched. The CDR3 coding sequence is TGTGCCAGCAGCTTACAGGGAGGGGTCCTCTCTGGGGCCAACGTCCTGACTTTC. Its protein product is CASSLQGGVLSGANVLTF. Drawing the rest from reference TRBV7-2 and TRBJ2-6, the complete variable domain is GAGVSQSPSNKVTEKGKDVELRCDPISGHTALYWYRQSLGQGLEFLIYFQGNSAPDKSGLPSDRFSAERTGGSVSTLTIQRTQQEDSAVYLCASSLQGGVLSGANVLTFGAGSRLTVL.

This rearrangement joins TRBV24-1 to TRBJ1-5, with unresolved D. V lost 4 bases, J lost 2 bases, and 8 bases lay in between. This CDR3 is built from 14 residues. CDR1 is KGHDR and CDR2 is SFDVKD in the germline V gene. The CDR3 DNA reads TGTGCCACCAGTGAAGGACGGGGCAATCAGCCCCAGCATTTT. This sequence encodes CATSEGRGNQPQHF.

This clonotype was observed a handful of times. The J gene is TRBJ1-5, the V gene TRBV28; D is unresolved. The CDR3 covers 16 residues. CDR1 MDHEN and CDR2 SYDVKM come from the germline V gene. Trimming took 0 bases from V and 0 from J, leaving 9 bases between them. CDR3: CASSLWDPYSNQPQHF. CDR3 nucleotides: TGTGCCAGCAGTTTATGGGACCCCTATAGCAATCAGCCCCAGCATTTT.

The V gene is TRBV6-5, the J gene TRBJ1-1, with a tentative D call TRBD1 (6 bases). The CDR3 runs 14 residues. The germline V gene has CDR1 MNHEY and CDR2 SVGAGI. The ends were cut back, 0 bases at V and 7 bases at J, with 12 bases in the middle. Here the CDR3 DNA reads TGTGCCAGCAGTTACTCTTGGGGGGCAGATGAAGCTTTCTTT. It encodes CASSYSWGADEAFF.

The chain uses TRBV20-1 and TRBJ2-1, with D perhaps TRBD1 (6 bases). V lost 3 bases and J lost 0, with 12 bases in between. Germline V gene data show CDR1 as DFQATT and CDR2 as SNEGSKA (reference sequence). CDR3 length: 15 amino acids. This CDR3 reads CSASWQGRSYNEQFF. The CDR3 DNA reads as TGCAGTGCTAGTTGGCAGGGGCGCTCCTACAATGAGCAGTTCTTC.

The CDR3 sequence is CASSALAGGSSYNEQFF. The CDR3 region has the DNA TGTGCCAGCAGCGCTCTAGCGGGGGGCAGTTCCTACAATGAGCAGTTCTTC. The chain carries TRBV7-2 and TRBJ2-1; 11 bases agree with TRBD2. CDR3 length: 17 amino acids. Looked up from germline, CDR1 is SGHTA and CDR2 is FQGNSA. Unmatched junction bases numbered 7, after V lost 5 bases and J lost 1 base.

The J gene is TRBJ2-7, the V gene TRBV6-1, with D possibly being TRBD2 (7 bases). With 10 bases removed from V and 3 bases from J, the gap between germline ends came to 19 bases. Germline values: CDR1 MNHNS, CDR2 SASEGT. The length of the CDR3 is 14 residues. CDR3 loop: CATTTRRGGYEQYF. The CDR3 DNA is TGTGCCACCACTACACGGAGGGGGGGCTACGAGCAGTACTTC.

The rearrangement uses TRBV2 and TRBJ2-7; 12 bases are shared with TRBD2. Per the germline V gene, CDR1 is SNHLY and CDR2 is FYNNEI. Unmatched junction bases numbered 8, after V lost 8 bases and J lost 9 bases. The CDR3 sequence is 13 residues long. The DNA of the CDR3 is TGTGCCAGCTTACTAGCGGGAGGATATCGGCAGTACTTC. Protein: CASLLAGGYRQYF.

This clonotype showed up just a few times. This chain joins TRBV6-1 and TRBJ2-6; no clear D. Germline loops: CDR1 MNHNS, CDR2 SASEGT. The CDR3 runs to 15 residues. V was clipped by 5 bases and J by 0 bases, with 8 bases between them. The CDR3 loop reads CASSRPVSGANVLTF. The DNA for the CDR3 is TGTGCCAGCAGTAGACCGGTCTCTGGGGCCAACGTCCTGACTTTC.

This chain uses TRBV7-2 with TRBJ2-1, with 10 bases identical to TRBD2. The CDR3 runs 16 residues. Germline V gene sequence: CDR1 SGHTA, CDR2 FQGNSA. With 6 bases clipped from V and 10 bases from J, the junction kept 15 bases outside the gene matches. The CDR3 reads CASRTERASGSWEQFF. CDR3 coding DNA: TGTGCCAGCAGGACGGAGAGGGCTAGCGGGAGTTGGGAGCAGTTCTTC.

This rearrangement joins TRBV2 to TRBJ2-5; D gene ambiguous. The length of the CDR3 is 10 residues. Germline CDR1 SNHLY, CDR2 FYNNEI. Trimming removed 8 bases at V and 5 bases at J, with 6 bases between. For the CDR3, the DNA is TGTGCCAGCCTACGGGAGACCCAGTACTTC. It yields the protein CASLRETQYF.

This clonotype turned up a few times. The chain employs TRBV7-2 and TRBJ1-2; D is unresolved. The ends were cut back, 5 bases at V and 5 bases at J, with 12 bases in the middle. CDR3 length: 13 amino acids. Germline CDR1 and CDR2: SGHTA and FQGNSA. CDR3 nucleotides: TGTGCCAGCAGCATCGGCCGGGGATATGGCTACACCTTC. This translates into CASSIGRGYGYTF.

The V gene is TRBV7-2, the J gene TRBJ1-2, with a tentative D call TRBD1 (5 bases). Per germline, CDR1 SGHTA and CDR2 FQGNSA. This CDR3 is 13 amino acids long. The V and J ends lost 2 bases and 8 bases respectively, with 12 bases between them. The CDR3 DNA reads TGTGCCAGCAGCTTACAGGGAAACGGCGGCTACACCTTC. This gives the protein CASSLQGNGGYTF.

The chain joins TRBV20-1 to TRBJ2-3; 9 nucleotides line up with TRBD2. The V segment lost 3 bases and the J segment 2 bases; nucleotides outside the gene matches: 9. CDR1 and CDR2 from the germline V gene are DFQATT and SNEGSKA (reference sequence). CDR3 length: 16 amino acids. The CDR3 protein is CSASFGAGGYTDTQYF. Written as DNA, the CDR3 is TGCAGTGCTAGTTTCGGAGCGGGAGGCTACACAGATACGCAGTATTTT.

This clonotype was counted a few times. DNA for the CDR3: TGTGCCACCAGCAGAGATCGGTGGGACATTAACACTGAAGCTTTCTTT. Its protein product is CATSRDRWDINTEAFF. The V call is TRBV15, the J call TRBJ1-1; D perhaps matches TRBD1 (6 bases). Germline-derived CDR1 and CDR2 are LNHNV and YYDKDF (reference sequence). The CDR3 extends over 16 amino acids. V was clipped by 0 bases and J by 2 bases, with 13 bases between them.

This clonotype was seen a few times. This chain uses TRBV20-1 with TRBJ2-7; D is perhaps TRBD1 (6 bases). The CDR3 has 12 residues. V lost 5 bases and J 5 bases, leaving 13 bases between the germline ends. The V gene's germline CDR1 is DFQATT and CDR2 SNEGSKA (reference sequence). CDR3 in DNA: TGCAGTGCTGGGACACACGACCACGAGCAGTACTTC. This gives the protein CSAGTHDHEQYF.

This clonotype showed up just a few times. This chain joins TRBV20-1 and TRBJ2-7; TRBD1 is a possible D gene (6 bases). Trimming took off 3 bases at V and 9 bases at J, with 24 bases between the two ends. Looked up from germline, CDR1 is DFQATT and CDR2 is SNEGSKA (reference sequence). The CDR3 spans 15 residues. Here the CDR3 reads CSASRYREQDFGQYF. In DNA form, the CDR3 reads TGCAGTGCTAGCCGGTACAGGGAGCAAGACTTCGGGCAGTACTTC.

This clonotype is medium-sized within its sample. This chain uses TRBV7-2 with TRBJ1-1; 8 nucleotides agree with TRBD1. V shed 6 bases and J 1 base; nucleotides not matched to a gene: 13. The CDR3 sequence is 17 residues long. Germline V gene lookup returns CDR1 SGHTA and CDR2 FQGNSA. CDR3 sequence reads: CASRLDRDRITNTEAFF. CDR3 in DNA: TGTGCCAGCAGACTCGACCGGGACAGGATTACGAACACTGAAGCTTTCTTT.

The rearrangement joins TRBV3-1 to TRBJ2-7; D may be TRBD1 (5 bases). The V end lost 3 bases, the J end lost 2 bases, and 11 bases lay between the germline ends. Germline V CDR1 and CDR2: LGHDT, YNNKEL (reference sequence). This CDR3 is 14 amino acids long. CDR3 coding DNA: TGTGCCAGCAGCCAGTCGACAGTCCCCTACGAGCAGTACTTC. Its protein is CASSQSTVPYEQYF.

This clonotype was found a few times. The CDR3 reads CATSDLQGAQETQYF. Written as DNA, the CDR3 is TGTGCCACCAGTGATTTGCAGGGGGCTCAAGAGACCCAGTACTTC. V is TRBV24-1 and J is TRBJ2-5; the match to TRBD1 covers 8 bases. The CDR3 spans 15 residues. Trimming cost V 0 bases and J 2 bases; bases outside gene matches: 1. Per germline, CDR1 KGHDR and CDR2 SFDVKD.

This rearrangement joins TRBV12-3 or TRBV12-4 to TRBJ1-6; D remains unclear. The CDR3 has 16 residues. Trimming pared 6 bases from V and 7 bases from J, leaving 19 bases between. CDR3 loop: CASSPSHSLGNSPLHF. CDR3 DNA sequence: TGTGCCAGCAGCCCGTCCCACAGTCTCGGAAATTCACCCCTCCACTTT.

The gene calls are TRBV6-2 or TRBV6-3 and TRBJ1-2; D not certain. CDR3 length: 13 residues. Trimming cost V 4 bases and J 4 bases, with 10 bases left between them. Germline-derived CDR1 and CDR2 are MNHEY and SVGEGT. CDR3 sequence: CASSLAGTYGYTF. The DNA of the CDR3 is TGTGCCAGCAGTTTGGCAGGCACCTATGGCTACACCTTC.

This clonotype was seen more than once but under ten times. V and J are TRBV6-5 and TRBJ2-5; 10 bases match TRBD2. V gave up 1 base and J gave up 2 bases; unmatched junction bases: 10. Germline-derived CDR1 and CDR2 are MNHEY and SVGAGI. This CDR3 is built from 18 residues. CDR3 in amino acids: CASSYFLTSGWIQETQYF. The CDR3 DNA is TGTGCCAGCAGTTACTTCCTGACTAGCGGGTGGATACAAGAGACCCAGTACTTC.

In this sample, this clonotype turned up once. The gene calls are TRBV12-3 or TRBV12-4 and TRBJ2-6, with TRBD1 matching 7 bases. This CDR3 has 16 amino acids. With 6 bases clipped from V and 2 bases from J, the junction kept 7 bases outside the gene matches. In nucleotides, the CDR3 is TGTGCCAGCAGCCTGACAGGGTTGCCTGGGGCCAACGTCCTGACTTTC. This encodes CASSLTGLPGANVLTF.

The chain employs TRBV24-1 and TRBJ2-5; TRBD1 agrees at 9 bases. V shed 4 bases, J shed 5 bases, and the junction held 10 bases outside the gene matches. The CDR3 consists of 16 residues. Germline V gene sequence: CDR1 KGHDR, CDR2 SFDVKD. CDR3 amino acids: CATSDPDRGGLETQYF. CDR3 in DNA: TGTGCCACCAGTGACCCGGACAGGGGAGGATTGGAGACCCAGTACTTC.

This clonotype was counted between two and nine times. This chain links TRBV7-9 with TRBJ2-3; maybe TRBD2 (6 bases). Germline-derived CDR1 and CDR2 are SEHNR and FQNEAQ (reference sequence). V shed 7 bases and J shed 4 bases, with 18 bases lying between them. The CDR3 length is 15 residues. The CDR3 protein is CASTLAHAAPDTQYF. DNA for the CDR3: TGTGCCAGCACCCTAGCGCATGCCGCCCCAGATACGCAGTATTTT.

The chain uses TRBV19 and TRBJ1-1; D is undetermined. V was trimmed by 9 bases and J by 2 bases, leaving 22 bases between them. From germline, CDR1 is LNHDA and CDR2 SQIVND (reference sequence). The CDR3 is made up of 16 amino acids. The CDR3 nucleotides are TGTGCCAGCAACGACCCCATTCAACGGCGTAACACTGAAGCTTTCTTT. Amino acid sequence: CASNDPIQRRNTEAFF.